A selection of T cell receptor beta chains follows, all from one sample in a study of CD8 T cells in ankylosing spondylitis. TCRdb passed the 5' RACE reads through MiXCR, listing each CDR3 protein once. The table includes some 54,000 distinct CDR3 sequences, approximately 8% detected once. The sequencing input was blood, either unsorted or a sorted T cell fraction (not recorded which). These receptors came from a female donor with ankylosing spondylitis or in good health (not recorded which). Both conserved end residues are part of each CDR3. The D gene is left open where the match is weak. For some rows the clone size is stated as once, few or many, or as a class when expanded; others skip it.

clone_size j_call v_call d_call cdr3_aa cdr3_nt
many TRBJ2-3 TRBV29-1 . CSVPKGGSTDTQYF TGCAGCGTTCCTAAGGGGGGATCCACAGATACGCAGTATTTT
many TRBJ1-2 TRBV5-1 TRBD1 CASASTGNYGYTF TGCGCCAGCGCCTCGACAGGGAACTATGGCTACACCTTC
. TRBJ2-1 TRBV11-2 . CASSSKVMGGAEDEQFF TGTGCCAGCAGCTCTAAGGTTATGGGGGGGGCCGAGGATGAGCAGTTCTTC
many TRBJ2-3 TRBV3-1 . CASSQEDWQIALSTDTQYF TGTGCCAGCAGCCAAGAAGACTGGCAGATTGCACTCAGCACAGATACGCAGTATTTT
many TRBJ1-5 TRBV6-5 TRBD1 CASSYSRQGGQPQHF TGTGCCAGCAGTTACTCTAGACAGGGGGGACAGCCCCAGCATTTT
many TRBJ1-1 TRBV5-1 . CASSPIHMTEAFF TGCGCCAGCAGCCCTATACATATGACAGAAGCTTTCTTT
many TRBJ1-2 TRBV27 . CASSQSGILNYGYTF TGTGCCAGCAGTCAGTCCGGGATCCTTAACTATGGCTACACCTTC
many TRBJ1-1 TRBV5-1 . CASSLDRALNTEAFF TGCGCCAGCAGCTTGGACCGGGCTCTGAACACTGAAGCTTTCTTT
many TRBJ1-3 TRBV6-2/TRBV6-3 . CATRGSSGNTIYF TGTGCTACAAGAGGATCCTCTGGAAACACCATATATTTT
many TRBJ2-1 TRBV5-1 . CASTKGGRSSYNEQFF TGCGCCAGCACCAAGGGGGGGCGGAGCTCCTACAATGAGCAGTTCTTC
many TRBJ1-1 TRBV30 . CAWSRDGGMNTEAFF TGTGCCTGGAGCCGCGATGGGGGCATGAACACTGAAGCTTTCTTT
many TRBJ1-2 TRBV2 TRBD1 CASSETQQGASGYTF TGTGCCAGCAGTGAAACCCAACAGGGGGCCTCTGGCTACACCTTC
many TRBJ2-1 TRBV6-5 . CASSYSGNAYNEQFF TGTGCCAGCAGTTACAGCGGTAACGCCTACAATGAGCAGTTCTTC
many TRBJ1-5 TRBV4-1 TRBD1 CASSQVPTGGWQPQHF TGCGCCAGCAGCCAAGTCCCAACAGGGGGGTGGCAGCCCCAGCATTTT
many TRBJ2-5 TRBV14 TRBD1 CASSQSTGTGEETQYF TGTGCCAGCAGCCAGTCCACCGGGACAGGGGAAGAGACCCAGTACTTC
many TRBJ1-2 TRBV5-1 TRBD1 CASSLGQGILYGYTF TGCGCCAGCAGCCTAGGACAGGGTATTCTCTATGGCTACACCTTC
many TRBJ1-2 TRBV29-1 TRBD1 CSVHDGTGNYGYTF TGCAGCGTTCACGATGGGACAGGGAACTATGGCTACACCTTC
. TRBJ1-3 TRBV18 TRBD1 CASSQGQQTGNTIYF TGTGCCAGCTCACAGGGACAGCAGACTGGAAACACCATATATTTT
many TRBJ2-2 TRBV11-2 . CASSPWADTGELFF TGTGCCAGCAGCCCATGGGCCGACACCGGGGAGCTGTTTTTT
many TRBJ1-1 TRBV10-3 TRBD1 CAIRKDRGNTEAFF TGTGCCATCAGAAAGGACAGGGGGAACACTGAAGCTTTCTTT
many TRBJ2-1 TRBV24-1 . CATEDETGYNEQFF TGTGCCACCGAAGACGAGACAGGTTACAATGAGCAGTTCTTC
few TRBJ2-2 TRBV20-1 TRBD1 CSARAPGTGNFGELFF TGCAGTGCTAGAGCCCCCGGGACAGGGAACTTCGGGGAGCTGTTTTTT
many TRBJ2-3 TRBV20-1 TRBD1 CSARRDRGFDTQYF TGCAGTGCGAGACGGGACAGGGGTTTTGATACGCAGTATTTT
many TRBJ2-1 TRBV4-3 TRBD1 CASSRTGPYNEQFF TGCGCCAGCAGCCGGACAGGTCCCTACAATGAGCAGTTCTTC
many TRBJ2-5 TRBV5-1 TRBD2 CASSLSGVAGKETQYF TGCGCCAGCAGCTTGTCCGGAGTAGCGGGTAAAGAGACCCAGTACTTC
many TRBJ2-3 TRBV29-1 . CSVVKGQSDTQYF TGCAGCGTTGTGAAGGGGCAATCAGATACGCAGTATTTT
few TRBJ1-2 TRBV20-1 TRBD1 CSAPDRERNYGYTF TGCAGTGCACCGGACAGGGAGAGGAACTATGGCTACACCTTC
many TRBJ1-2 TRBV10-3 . CAISPTGSNYGYTF TGTGCCATCAGCCCGACAGGTTCTAACTATGGCTACACCTTC
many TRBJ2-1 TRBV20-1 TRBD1 CSARDVDRVSYNEQFF TGCAGTGCTAGAGATGTGGACAGGGTGTCCTACAATGAGCAGTTCTTC
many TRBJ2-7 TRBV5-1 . CASSLTKFSYEQYF TGCGCCAGCAGCTTGACGAAATTCTCCTACGAGCAGTACTTC
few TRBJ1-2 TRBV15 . CATSTDLSYGYTF TGTGCCACCAGCACTGATTTGAGCTATGGCTACACCTTC
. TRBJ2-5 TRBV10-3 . CAISDPPGRGGAETQYF TGTGCCATCAGTGACCCCCCTGGCAGGGGTGGCGCGGAGACCCAGTACTTC
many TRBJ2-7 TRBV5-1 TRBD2 CASSAGVIYEQYF TGCGCCAGCAGCGCGGGGGTGATCTACGAGCAGTACTTC
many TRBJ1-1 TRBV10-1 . CASSGGTEAFF TGCGCCAGCAGTGGGGGGACTGAAGCTTTCTTT
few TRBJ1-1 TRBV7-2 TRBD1 CASSPDRASEAFF TGTGCCAGCAGCCCCGACAGGGCCTCGGAGGCTTTCTTT
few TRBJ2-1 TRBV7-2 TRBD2 CASSLTSGASEQFF TGTGCCAGCAGCTTGACTAGCGGGGCCAGTGAGCAGTTCTTC
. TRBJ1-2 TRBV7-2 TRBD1 CASSFRQGGNYGYTF TGTGCCAGCAGCTTCAGACAGGGTGGAAACTATGGCTACACCTTC
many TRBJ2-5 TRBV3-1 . CTAGSTKETQYF TGTACCGCGGGCTCCACCAAAGAGACCCAGTACTTC
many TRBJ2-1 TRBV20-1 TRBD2 CSAAGGPYNEQFF TGCAGTGCGGCGGGGGGCCCCTACAATGAGCAGTTCTTC
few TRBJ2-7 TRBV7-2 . CASSQGPAYEQYF TGTGCCAGCAGTCAGGGGCCCGCCTACGAGCAGTACTTC
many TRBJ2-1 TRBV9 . CASSVYRNEQFF TGTGCCAGCAGTGTCTATCGGAATGAGCAGTTCTTC
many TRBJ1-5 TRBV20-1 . CSARRGEDQPQHF TGCAGTGCTAGGCGGGGGGAGGATCAGCCCCAGCATTTT
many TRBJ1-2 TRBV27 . CASSFSPQGNGYTF TGTGCCAGCAGTTTTTCCCCCCAAGGGAATGGCTACACCTTC
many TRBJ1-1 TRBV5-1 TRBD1 CASSLGRLGSRDRVNTEAFF TGCGCCAGCAGCTTGGGGAGGCTGGGGTCCCGGGACAGGGTCAACACTGAAGCTTTCTTT
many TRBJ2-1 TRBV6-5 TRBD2 CASSYAPAGVISYNEQFF TGTGCCAGCAGTTACGCCCCAGCGGGGGTTATCTCTTACAATGAGCAGTTCTTC
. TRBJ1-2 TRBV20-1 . CSAPPSPRTYDYTF TGCAGTGCCCCCCCAAGTCCCAGGACCTATGATTACACCTTC
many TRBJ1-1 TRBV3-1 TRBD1 CASSFSRGIRGTEAFF TGTGCCAGCAGCTTTTCCAGGGGGATTAGAGGAACTGAAGCTTTCTTT
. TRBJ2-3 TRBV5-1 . CASRIISLGTDTQYF TGCGCCAGCAGAATAATTAGTCTCGGCACAGATACGCAGTATTTT
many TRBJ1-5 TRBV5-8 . CASSRLEINSNQPQHF TGTGCCAGCAGCCGTCTAGAGATAAATAGCAATCAGCCCCAGCATTTT
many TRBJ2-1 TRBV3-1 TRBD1 CASSQVFWTGGSYNEQFF TGTGCCAGCAGCCAAGTTTTTTGGACAGGAGGCTCCTACAATGAGCAGTTCTTC
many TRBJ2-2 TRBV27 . CASSLGYTGELFF TGTGCCAGCAGTTTAGGCTACACCGGGGAGCTGTTTTTT
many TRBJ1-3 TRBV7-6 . CASSLFTDSYSGNTIYF TGTGCCAGCAGCTTATTTACGGATTCCTACTCTGGAAACACCATATATTTT
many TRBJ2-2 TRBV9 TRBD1 CASSMGQGNGELFF TGTGCCAGCAGCATGGGACAGGGTAACGGGGAGCTGTTTTTT
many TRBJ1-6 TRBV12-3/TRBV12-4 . CASSPRGNSPLHF TGTGCCAGCAGTCCCCGAGGTAATTCACCCCTCCACTTT
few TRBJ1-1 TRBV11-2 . CASSLTGPNTEAFF TGTGCCAGCAGCTTAACAGGTCCGAACACTGAAGCTTTCTTT